The clone carrying this TCR beta chain was detected many times. Its matching antigen is unknown. This record comes from a study of T cells in Graves' hyperthyroidism and ophthalmopathy. Whole-study results and caveats: Using 13 V-J features, a model discriminated ophthalmopathy from stable hyperthyroidism.

The investigators amplified TCR beta CDR3 regions from RNA transcripts. First-round RT-PCR of the TCR CDR3 relied on the HTBI primer set. MiXCR, applied by TCRdb to the multiplex PCR reads, yields one record per CDR3 protein. The sample lists around 520,000 distinct CDR3 sequences, approximately 14% seen once, with less than 20% in the top ten. Patients aged 18 to 65 had newly diagnosed hyperthyroidism lasting under 2 months. A patient was excluded if there was uncontrolled infection, other autoimmune disease, pregnancy or lactation. PBMCs were obtained from approximately 10 ml fresh peripheral blood. This TCR was recovered from a woman aged 18 to 35 with Graves' hyperthyroidism. Sequencing was done on a sample of blood.

This chain's CDR3 is CASSVEGWTEAFF. The CDR3 coding sequence is TGTGCCAGCAGCGTAGAGGGGTGGACTGAAGCTTTCTTT. The chain is built from TRBV9 and TRBJ1-1; possible D gene TRBD1, 5 bases. The CDR3 consists of 13 residues. Germline V gene sequence: CDR1 SGDLS, CDR2 YYNGEE. The V gene lost 0 bases and the J gene lost 5 bases, with 8 bases spanning the gap.